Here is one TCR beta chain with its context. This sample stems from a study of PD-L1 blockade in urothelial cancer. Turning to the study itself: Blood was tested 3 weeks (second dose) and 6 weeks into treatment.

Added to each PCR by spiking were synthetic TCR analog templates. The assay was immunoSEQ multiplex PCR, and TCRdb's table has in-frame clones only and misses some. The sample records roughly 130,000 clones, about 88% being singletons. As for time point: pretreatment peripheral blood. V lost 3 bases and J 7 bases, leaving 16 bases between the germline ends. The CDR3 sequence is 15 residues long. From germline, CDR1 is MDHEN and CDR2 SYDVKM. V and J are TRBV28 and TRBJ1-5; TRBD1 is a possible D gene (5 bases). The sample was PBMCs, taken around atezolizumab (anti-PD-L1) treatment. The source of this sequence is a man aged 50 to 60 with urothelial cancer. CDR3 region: CASSLGQGFRQPQHF. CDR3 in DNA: TGTGCCAGCAGTTTGGGGCAGGGATTTAGGCAGCCCCAGCATTTT.